The 3 T cell receptor beta chains in this list originate from one sample, sequenced in a study of blood T cell repertoires in COVID-19. The assay was immunoSEQ multiplex PCR, and TCRdb's table has in-frame clones only and misses some. The sample gives 290,000 or so clones, around nine tenths of which show up once; approximately 2.6% is in the top ten. The sequenced material came from PBMCs or T cells enriched from blood (not recorded which). The source of these receptors is a woman aged 18-29 years who had recovered from COVID-19.

The chain combines TRBV28 with TRBJ1-2; tentatively, D is TRBD1 (6 bases). Trimming removed 5 bases at V and 5 bases at J, with 12 bases between. Per the germline V gene, CDR1 is MDHEN and CDR2 is SYDVKM. The CDR3 spans 13 residues. The CDR3 spells CASSPGTSYGYTF. The CDR3 nucleotides read TGTGCCAGCAGTCCCGGGACATCATATGGCTACACCTTC.

V usage is TRBV2 and J usage is TRBJ2-7; D perhaps matches TRBD2 (7 bases). Germline V lookup: CDR1 SNHLY, CDR2 FYNNEI. V lost 6 bases to trimming and J lost 5 bases, with 17 bases between them. The CDR3 is 14 amino acids. CDR3 in amino acids: CASRGLQGRNEQYF. Here the CDR3 DNA reads TGTGCCAGCAGGGGACTACAGGGCCGGAACGAGCAGTACTTC.

This clone has only a few counts. The J gene is TRBJ1-3, the V gene TRBV2; 11 positions agree with TRBD1. CDR1 and CDR2 (germline): SNHLY, FYNNEI. CDR3 length: 16 residues. V shed 2 bases and J 4 bases; nucleotides not matched to a gene: 4. CDR3: CASSEPRDRGGNTIYF. The CDR3 coding sequence is TGTGCCAGCAGTGAACCCCGGGACAGGGGGGGAAACACCATATATTTT. Supplemented by reference TRBV2 and TRBJ1-3, the full variable domain reads EPEVTQTPSHQVTQMGQEVILRCVPISNHLYFYWYRQILGQKVEFLVSFYNNEISEKSEIFDDQFSVERPDGSNFTLKIRSTKLEDSAMYFCASSEPRDRGGNTIYFGEGSWLTVV.